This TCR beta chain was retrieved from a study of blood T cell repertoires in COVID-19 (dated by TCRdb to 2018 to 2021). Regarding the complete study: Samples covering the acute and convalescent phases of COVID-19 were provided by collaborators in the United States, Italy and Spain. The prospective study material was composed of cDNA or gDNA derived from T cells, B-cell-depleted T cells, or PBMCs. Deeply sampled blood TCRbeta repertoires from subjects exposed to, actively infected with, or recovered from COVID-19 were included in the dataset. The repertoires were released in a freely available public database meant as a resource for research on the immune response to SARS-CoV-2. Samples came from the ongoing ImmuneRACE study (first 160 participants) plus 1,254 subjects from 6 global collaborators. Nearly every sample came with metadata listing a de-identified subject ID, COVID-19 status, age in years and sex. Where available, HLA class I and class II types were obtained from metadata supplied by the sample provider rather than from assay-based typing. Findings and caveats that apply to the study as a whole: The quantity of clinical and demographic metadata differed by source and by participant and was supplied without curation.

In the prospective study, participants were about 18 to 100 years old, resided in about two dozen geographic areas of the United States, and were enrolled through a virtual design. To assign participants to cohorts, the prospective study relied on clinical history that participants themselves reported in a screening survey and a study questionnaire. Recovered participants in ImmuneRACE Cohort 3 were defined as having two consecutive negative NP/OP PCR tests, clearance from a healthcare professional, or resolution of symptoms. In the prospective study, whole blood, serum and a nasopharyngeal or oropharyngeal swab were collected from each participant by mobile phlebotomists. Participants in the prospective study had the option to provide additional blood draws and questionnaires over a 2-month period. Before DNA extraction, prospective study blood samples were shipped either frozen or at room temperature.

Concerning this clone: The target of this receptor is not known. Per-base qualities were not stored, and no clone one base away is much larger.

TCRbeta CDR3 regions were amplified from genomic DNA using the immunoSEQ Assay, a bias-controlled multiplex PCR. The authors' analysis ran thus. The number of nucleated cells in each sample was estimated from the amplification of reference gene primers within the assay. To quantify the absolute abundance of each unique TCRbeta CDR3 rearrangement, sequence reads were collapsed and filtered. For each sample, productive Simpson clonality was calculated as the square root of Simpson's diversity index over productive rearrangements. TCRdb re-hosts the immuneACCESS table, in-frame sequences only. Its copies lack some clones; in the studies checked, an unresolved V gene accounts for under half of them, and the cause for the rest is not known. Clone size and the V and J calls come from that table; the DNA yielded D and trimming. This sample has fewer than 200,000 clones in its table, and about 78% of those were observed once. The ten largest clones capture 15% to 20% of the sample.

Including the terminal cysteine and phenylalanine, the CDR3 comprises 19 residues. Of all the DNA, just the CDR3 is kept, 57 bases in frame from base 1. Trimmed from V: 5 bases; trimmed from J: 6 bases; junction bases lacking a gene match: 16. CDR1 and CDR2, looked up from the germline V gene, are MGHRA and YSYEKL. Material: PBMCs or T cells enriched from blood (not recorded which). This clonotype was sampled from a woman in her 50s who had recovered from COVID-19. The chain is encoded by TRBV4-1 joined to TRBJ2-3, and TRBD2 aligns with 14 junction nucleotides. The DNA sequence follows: TGCGCCAGCAGCTCCCGGACTAGCGGGAGGCTCCCTAAGATGGATACGCAGTATTTT. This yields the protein CASSSRTSGRLPKMDTQYF.